This TCR beta chain originates from a study of PD-L1 blockade in urothelial cancer. Study as a whole: About nine tenths of the roughly 29 patients comprised males who had bladder-origin urothelial cancer.

Regarding time point: peripheral blood 6 weeks after treatment start. Patients' urothelial carcinoma was locally advanced or metastatic. Concerning this clone itself: As yet, its antigen is unknown.

This CDR3 comprises 18 residues. V shed 4 bases and J 2 bases; nucleotides not matched to a gene: 13. Germline lookup yields CDR1 SGDLS and CDR2 YYNGEE. Overall study results and limits: Pretreatment TCR clonality in blood under the median foretold superior survival.

Sequenced by immunoSEQ multiplex PCR; TCRdb stores in-frame clones only, minus some. The sample has fewer than 90,000 clones, roughly 90% seen once. The sequence was collected from a woman of 80 years or more with urothelial cancer. The sample consisted of PBMCs, taken around atezolizumab (anti-PD-L1) treatment. This chain connects TRBV9 to TRBJ1-3; 9 nucleotides line up with TRBD1. CDR3 in amino acids: CASSLGDRVVWPGNTIYF. As DNA, the CDR3 is TGTGCCAGCAGCCTGGGGGACAGGGTGGTTTGGCCTGGAAACACCATATATTTT.